A selection of T cell receptor beta chains follows, all from one sample in a study of radiotherapy plus CTLA-4 blockade in lung cancer. Clones were read by immunoSEQ multiplex PCR, and TCRdb kept only the in-frame ones, dropping some. The sample has 40,000 or so clones; about 75% are singletons. Sequencing was performed on peripheral blood, taken from a patient treated with radiotherapy plus ipilimumab. The receptor set was obtained from a human donor with non-small cell lung cancer who had stable disease on radiotherapy plus ipilimumab. Each CDR3 is given with its conserved first and last residue. Fields, in order: CDR3 length, D gene, clone size, V gene, J gene, CDR3 protein, CDR3 DNA. The D gene is left open where the match is weak. Some rows have no size entry. The others give once, few or many, or a class for an expanded clone.

len: 11; d_gene: -; abundance: -; v_gene: TRBV5-1; j_gene: TRBJ2-7; CDR3aa: CASRNGEKQYF; CDR3nt: TGCGCCAGCAGAAACGGGGAGAAGCAGTACTTC
len: 15; d_gene: -; abundance: -; v_gene: TRBV18; j_gene: TRBJ1-6; CDR3aa: CASSPRAENNSPLHF; CDR3nt: TGTGCCAGCTCGCCCAGGGCCGAAAATAATTCACCCCTCCACTTT
len: 16; d_gene: -; abundance: -; v_gene: TRBV15; j_gene: TRBJ2-1; CDR3aa: CATAGNRARNYNEQFF; CDR3nt: TGTGCCACGGCCGGGAACAGGGCCCGAAACTACAATGAGCAGTTCTTC
len: 12; d_gene: -; abundance: -; v_gene: TRBV7-2; j_gene: TRBJ2-7; CDR3aa: CASSLSQYEQYF; CDR3nt: TGTGCCAGCAGCTTATCCCAATACGAGCAGTACTTC
len: 15; d_gene: -; abundance: -; v_gene: TRBV5-1; j_gene: TRBJ2-3; CDR3aa: CASSFAGTYTDTQYF; CDR3nt: TGCGCCAGCAGCTTCGCGGGGACCTACACAGATACGCAGTATTTT
len: 13; d_gene: TRBD1; abundance: -; v_gene: TRBV14; j_gene: TRBJ1-1; CDR3aa: CASSRQGYTEAFF; CDR3nt: TGTGCCAGCAGCAGACAGGGTTACACTGAAGCTTTCTTT
len: 14; d_gene: TRBD1; abundance: few; v_gene: TRBV30; j_gene: TRBJ1-5; CDR3aa: CAWSPGQENQPQHF; CDR3nt: TGTGCCTGGAGTCCCGGACAGGAAAATCAGCCCCAGCATTTT
len: 16; d_gene: TRBD1; abundance: -; v_gene: TRBV5-1; j_gene: TRBJ1-4; CDR3aa: CASSPGGTGGGEKLFF; CDR3nt: TGCGCCAGCAGTCCCGGCGGGACAGGGGGCGGAGAAAAACTGTTTTTT
len: 13; d_gene: -; abundance: -; v_gene: TRBV6-6; j_gene: TRBJ1-1; CDR3aa: CASRPTSREEAFF; CDR3nt: TGTGCCAGCAGACCGACGTCCAGGGAAGAAGCTTTCTTT
len: 15; d_gene: -; abundance: -; v_gene: TRBV25-1; j_gene: TRBJ2-2; CDR3aa: CASSESSLDTGELFF; CDR3nt: TGTGCCAGCAGTGAATCTTCTCTTGACACCGGGGAGCTGTTTTTT
len: 14; d_gene: -; abundance: few; v_gene: TRBV7-2; j_gene: TRBJ1-2; CDR3aa: CASSLVAGYRGYTF; CDR3nt: TGTGCCAGCAGCTTAGTGGCAGGGTATCGTGGCTACACCTTC
len: 16; d_gene: -; abundance: few; v_gene: TRBV30; j_gene: TRBJ1-2; CDR3aa: CAWSVGRPGANYGYTF; CDR3nt: TGTGCCTGGAGTGTCGGTCGGCCCGGAGCTAACTATGGCTACACCTTC
len: 10; d_gene: -; abundance: medium-sized; v_gene: TRBV29-1; j_gene: TRBJ1-2; CDR3aa: CSVVRESYTF; CDR3nt: TGCAGCGTTGTGAGGGAAAGCTACACCTTC
len: 13; d_gene: -; abundance: -; v_gene: TRBV7-2; j_gene: TRBJ2-3; CDR3aa: CASSFVVADTQYF; CDR3nt: TGTGCCAGCAGCTTTGTAGTCGCAGATACGCAGTATTTT
len: 14; d_gene: -; abundance: -; v_gene: TRBV13; j_gene: TRBJ2-7; CDR3aa: CASSSNRLSYEQYF; CDR3nt: TGTGCCAGCAGCTCAAACAGGCTCTCCTACGAGCAGTACTTC
len: 13; d_gene: -; abundance: once; v_gene: TRBV6-1; j_gene: TRBJ2-7; CDR3aa: CASSEPSSHEQYF; CDR3nt: TGTGCCAGCAGTGAGCCGTCTAGCCACGAGCAGTACTTC
len: 14; d_gene: TRBD2; abundance: -; v_gene: TRBV11-2; j_gene: TRBJ2-5; CDR3aa: CASSLDGLAETQYF; CDR3nt: TGTGCCAGCAGCTTAGATGGACTAGCAGAGACCCAGTACTTC
len: 16; d_gene: TRBD1; abundance: -; v_gene: TRBV7-8; j_gene: TRBJ2-2; CDR3aa: CASSPARGLLFGELFF; CDR3nt: TGTGCCAGCAGCCCCGCCAGGGGGCTATTATTCGGGGAGCTGTTTTTT
len: 15; d_gene: TRBD1; abundance: -; v_gene: TRBV6-5; j_gene: TRBJ2-7; CDR3aa: CASSYSTGGAYEQYF; CDR3nt: TGTGCCAGCAGTTACTCGACAGGGGGCGCCTACGAGCAGTACTTC
len: 17; d_gene: TRBD1; abundance: -; v_gene: TRBV7-9; j_gene: TRBJ2-6; CDR3aa: CASSLGTANSGANVLTF; CDR3nt: TGTGCCAGCAGCTTGGGGACAGCGAACTCTGGGGCCAACGTCCTGACTTTC
len: 16; d_gene: TRBD1; abundance: once; v_gene: TRBV2; j_gene: TRBJ2-2; CDR3aa: CASSRSQGAVAGELFF; CDR3nt: TGTGCCAGCAGTCGATCACAGGGGGCAGTGGCCGGGGAGCTGTTTTTT
len: 12; d_gene: -; abundance: -; v_gene: TRBV7-9; j_gene: TRBJ1-1; CDR3aa: CASSLLSSSAFF; CDR3nt: TGTGCCAGCAGCTTACTTTCCTCGTCGGCTTTCTTT
len: 15; d_gene: TRBD1; abundance: few; v_gene: TRBV7-2; j_gene: TRBJ1-2; CDR3aa: CASSPTGGSVHGYTF; CDR3nt: TGTGCCAGCAGCCCTACAGGGGGATCGGTCCATGGCTACACCTTC
len: 15; d_gene: TRBD1; abundance: -; v_gene: TRBV7-8; j_gene: TRBJ2-5; CDR3aa: CASSFGTGALGTQYF; CDR3nt: TGTGCCAGCAGCTTCGGGACAGGGGCTCTGGGGACCCAGTACTTC
len: 15; d_gene: TRBD1; abundance: medium-sized; v_gene: TRBV6-1; j_gene: TRBJ1-2; CDR3aa: CASSETAGGSNGYTF; CDR3nt: TGTGCCAGCAGTGAAACGGCAGGGGGCAGTAATGGCTACACCTTC
len: 15; d_gene: -; abundance: once; v_gene: TRBV19; j_gene: TRBJ2-2; CDR3aa: CAARGGGGGTGELFF; CDR3nt: TGTGCCGCAAGGGGGGGAGGTGGTGGCACCGGGGAGCTGTTTTTT
len: 14; d_gene: -; abundance: -; v_gene: TRBV28; j_gene: TRBJ1-6; CDR3aa: CASSPTGDTSPLHF; CDR3nt: TGTGCCAGCAGCCCTACTGGGGACACTTCACCCCTCCACTTT
len: 14; d_gene: -; abundance: medium-sized; v_gene: TRBV5-1; j_gene: TRBJ1-3; CDR3aa: CASSLGSSGNTIYF; CDR3nt: TGCGCCAGCAGCTTGGGGAGCTCTGGAAACACCATATATTTT
len: 13; d_gene: -; abundance: -; v_gene: TRBV5-4; j_gene: TRBJ2-7; CDR3aa: CASSFTSSYEQYF; CDR3nt: TGTGCCAGCAGCTTCACTAGCTCCTACGAGCAGTACTTC
len: 16; d_gene: TRBD1; abundance: -; v_gene: TRBV13; j_gene: TRBJ1-5; CDR3aa: CASSPQGQNSNQPQHF; CDR3nt: TGTGCCAGCAGCCCTCAGGGACAGAACTCGAATCAGCCCCAGCATTTT
len: 14; d_gene: -; abundance: few; v_gene: TRBV29-1; j_gene: TRBJ2-7; CDR3aa: CSVAVVAGPYEQYF; CDR3nt: TGCAGCGTTGCGGTTGTCGCAGGCCCTTACGAGCAGTACTTC
len: 15; d_gene: TRBD2; abundance: once; v_gene: TRBV18; j_gene: TRBJ2-1; CDR3aa: CASSPLAGGENEQFF; CDR3nt: TGTGCCAGCTCACCGCTAGCGGGGGGTGAGAATGAGCAGTTCTTC
len: 15; d_gene: -; abundance: -; v_gene: TRBV4-1; j_gene: TRBJ2-7; CDR3aa: CASSQDSGGTYEQYF; CDR3nt: TGCGCCAGCAGCCAAGACTCTGGGGGGACCTACGAGCAGTACTTC
len: 14; d_gene: -; abundance: -; v_gene: TRBV6-1; j_gene: TRBJ2-5; CDR3aa: CASSLDRQQETQYF; CDR3nt: TGTGCCAGCAGTTTAGACAGGCAACAAGAGACCCAGTACTTC
len: 14; d_gene: TRBD1; abundance: -; v_gene: TRBV5-1; j_gene: TRBJ1-1; CDR3aa: CASSFHRGDTEAFF; CDR3nt: TGCGCCAGCAGCTTCCACAGGGGGGACACTGAAGCTTTCTTT
len: 13; d_gene: -; abundance: -; v_gene: TRBV9; j_gene: TRBJ2-3; CDR3aa: CASSVGGADTQYF; CDR3nt: TGTGCCAGCAGCGTAGGAGGCGCAGATACGCAGTATTTT
len: 15; d_gene: -; abundance: once; v_gene: TRBV7-8; j_gene: TRBJ2-3; CDR3aa: CASSSTTSITDTQYF; CDR3nt: TGTGCCAGCAGCTCTACGACTAGTATCACAGATACGCAGTATTTT
len: 15; d_gene: TRBD2; abundance: -; v_gene: TRBV29-1; j_gene: TRBJ2-7; CDR3aa: CSVTPFGGGTYEQYF; CDR3nt: TGCAGCGTCACCCCTTTCGGGGGGGGAACCTACGAGCAGTACTTC
len: 12; d_gene: TRBD1; abundance: few; v_gene: TRBV15; j_gene: TRBJ1-4; CDR3aa: CATGVTRRDSLF; CDR3nt: TGTGCCACCGGAGTTACCAGAAGGGACAGTCTTTTT
len: 16; d_gene: TRBD1; abundance: -; v_gene: TRBV5-1; j_gene: TRBJ1-2; CDR3aa: CASSPSDRAGIYGYTF; CDR3nt: TGCGCCAGCAGCCCGAGCGACAGGGCGGGTATCTATGGCTACACCTTC
len: 13; d_gene: -; abundance: -; v_gene: TRBV6-6; j_gene: TRBJ2-5; CDR3aa: CASTTPNEETQYF; CDR3nt: TGTGCCAGCACAACGCCTAACGAGGAGACCCAGTACTTC
len: 16; d_gene: TRBD2; abundance: -; v_gene: TRBV10-3; j_gene: TRBJ2-2; CDR3aa: CAISGWGGENTGELFF; CDR3nt: TGTGCCATCAGTGGATGGGGGGGAGAGAACACCGGGGAGCTGTTTTTT
len: 15; d_gene: TRBD2; abundance: -; v_gene: TRBV27; j_gene: TRBJ2-1; CDR3aa: CASSLTGLAGNEQFF; CDR3nt: TGTGCCAGCAGTCTAACGGGACTAGCGGGGAATGAGCAGTTCTTC
len: 13; d_gene: TRBD1; abundance: -; v_gene: TRBV7-2; j_gene: TRBJ1-2; CDR3aa: CASSRAGGYGYTF; CDR3nt: TGTGCCAGCAGCCGGGCAGGGGGTTATGGCTACACCTTC
len: 14; d_gene: TRBD1; abundance: few; v_gene: TRBV5-6; j_gene: TRBJ1-3; CDR3aa: CASSRTGSGNTIYF; CDR3nt: TGTGCCAGCAGCAGGACAGGTTCTGGAAACACCATATATTTT
len: 15; d_gene: TRBD1; abundance: -; v_gene: TRBV19; j_gene: TRBJ2-5; CDR3aa: CASSMGTGYPETQYF; CDR3nt: TGTGCCAGTAGTATGGGGACAGGGTATCCAGAGACCCAGTACTTC
len: 16; d_gene: TRBD1; abundance: -; v_gene: TRBV2; j_gene: TRBJ2-7; CDR3aa: CASSKTGQGSTYEQYF; CDR3nt: TGTGCCAGCAGTAAAACGGGACAGGGATCTACCTACGAGCAGTACTTC
len: 17; d_gene: -; abundance: -; v_gene: TRBV7-9; j_gene: TRBJ2-5; CDR3aa: CASSLIVGIGGYETQYF; CDR3nt: TGTGCCAGCAGCTTAATCGTTGGGATAGGGGGTTACGAGACCCAGTACTTC
len: 16; d_gene: TRBD1; abundance: -; v_gene: TRBV11-2; j_gene: TRBJ2-1; CDR3aa: CASSLTTGGRVNEQFF; CDR3nt: TGTGCCAGCAGCTTAACAACAGGGGGCAGGGTCAATGAGCAGTTCTTC
len: 15; d_gene: -; abundance: -; v_gene: TRBV18; j_gene: TRBJ2-7; CDR3aa: CASSPEHDRTYEQYF; CDR3nt: TGTGCCAGCTCACCAGAGCATGACAGGACCTACGAGCAGTACTTC
len: 13; d_gene: TRBD1; abundance: -; v_gene: TRBV7-2; j_gene: TRBJ1-1; CDR3aa: CASSLQGASEAFF; CDR3nt: TGTGCCAGCAGCTTACAGGGGGCCTCTGAAGCTTTCTTT
len: 14; d_gene: -; abundance: -; v_gene: TRBV18; j_gene: TRBJ1-1; CDR3aa: CASSPYDTGVEAFF; CDR3nt: TGTGCCAGCTCACCGTATGACACCGGGGTTGAAGCTTTCTTT
len: 15; d_gene: -; abundance: -; v_gene: TRBV10-1; j_gene: TRBJ2-7; CDR3aa: CASSEFAVSSYEQYF; CDR3nt: TGCGCCAGCAGTGAGTTCGCGGTTAGCTCCTACGAGCAGTACTTC
len: 12; d_gene: -; abundance: few; v_gene: TRBV19; j_gene: TRBJ1-1; CDR3aa: CASRDMNTEAFF; CDR3nt: TGTGCCAGTAGGGACATGAACACTGAAGCTTTCTTT
len: 15; d_gene: -; abundance: once; v_gene: TRBV30; j_gene: TRBJ1-5; CDR3aa: CAWSWGREGNQPQHF; CDR3nt: TGTGCCTGGAGTTGGGGCAGGGAAGGCAATCAGCCCCAGCATTTT